One and the same sample provided the 26 T cell receptor beta chains below, sequenced in a study of tumor-infiltrating lymphocytes in oesophageal squamous cell carcinoma. Each CDR3 protein gets one entry after TCRdb re-called the PCR reads with MiXCR. The sample holds 9,500 or so distinct CDR3 sequences, about three fifths seen once. Sequencing was done on a sample of esophageal tumor tissue. The receptors here all came from a male donor with esophageal squamous cell carcinoma.

This chain uses TRBV6-5 with TRBJ2-7; D is undetermined. CDR3 size: 11 residues. Germline loops: CDR1 MNHEY, CDR2 SVGAGI. The V gene lost 4 bases and the J gene lost 2 bases, with 3 bases spanning the gap. The CDR3, as DNA: TGTGCCAGCAGTTTTACCTACGAGCAGTACTTC. It encodes CASSFTYEQYF.

This rearrangement joins TRBV7-3 to TRBJ2-1; TRBD2 agrees at 11 bases. Trimming took 2 bases from V and 1 from J; bases not matched to a gene: 4. In germline, CDR1 is SGHTA, CDR2 FQGTGA. The CDR3 length is 17 residues. CDR3 amino acids: CASSLRLAGRSYNEQFF. CDR3 sequence (DNA): TGTGCCAGCAGCTTACGACTAGCGGGACGTTCCTACAATGAGCAGTTCTTC.

The chain recombines TRBV7-2 with TRBJ2-5; D is ambiguous. Between the trimmed V and J ends, which lost 5 bases and 1 base, there was a span of 8 bases. Germline CDR1 reads SGHTA; CDR2 reads FQGNSA. This CDR3 has 13 residues. In DNA, the CDR3 is TGTGCCAGCAGCGCTTTGACCCAAGAGACCCAGTACTTC. Translation gives CASSALTQETQYF. The whole variable domain, remainder taken from reference TRBV7-2 and TRBJ2-5, is GAGVSQSPSNKVTEKGKDVELRCDPISGHTALYWYRQSLGQGLEFLIYFQGNSAPDKSGLPSDRFSAERTGGSVSTLTIQRTQQEDSAVYLCASSALTQETQYFGPGTRLLVL.

This clonotype counts as medium-sized. The chain employs TRBV6-1 and TRBJ1-5, with D perhaps TRBD1 (6 bases). The V gene's germline CDR1 is MNHNS and CDR2 SASEGT. Deletions cut 7 bases from V and 0 bases from J, with 13 bases between. The CDR3 has 15 residues. The CDR3 is CASTLDSYSNQPQHF. In nucleotides, the CDR3 is TGTGCCAGCACCCTGGACAGCTATAGCAATCAGCCCCAGCATTTT.

This CDR3 reads CASSSLQGKTDTQYF. CDR3 nucleotides: TGTGCCAGCAGTTCCCTCCAGGGGAAAACAGATACGCAGTATTTT. This rearrangement joins TRBV28 to TRBJ2-3; TRBD1 is a possible D gene (6 bases). The germline V and J ends were trimmed by 4 bases and 3 bases, with 14 bases remaining between them. CDR1 and CDR2 from the germline V gene are MDHEN and SYDVKM. There are 15 residues in the CDR3.

Concerning this clonotype itself: One end of the junction does not line up with germline, which may come from a read error. The V gene is TRBV7-7, the J gene TRBJ2-3; 11 bases map to TRBD2. CDR1 is SSHAT, CDR2 FNYEAQ, per germline (reference sequence). There are 14 residues in the CDR3. The CDR3 here is CASSSGLAADTQYF. The CDR3, as DNA: TGTGCTAGCAGCTCGGGACTAGCGGCAGATACGCAGTATTTT.

This clonotype was detected only a few times. The V call is TRBV7-6, the J call TRBJ1-1, with TRBD1 as a possible D gene (5 bases). V was shortened by 5 bases and J by 5 bases, with 18 bases between the two germline ends. Germline-derived CDR1 and CDR2 are SGHVS and FNYEAQ. This CDR3 has 15 residues. The CDR3 loop is CASSPTGTGGTEAFF. DNA for the CDR3: TGTGCCAGCAGCCCAACCGGGACGGGGGGGACTGAAGCTTTCTTT.

This clonotype was seen a handful of times. The rearrangement links TRBV7-9 to TRBJ2-1; 14 positions match TRBD2. Germline lookup yields CDR1 SEHNR and CDR2 FQNEAQ (reference sequence). The J segment lost 8 bases and the V segment lost 4 bases, leaving 10 bases of the junction unmatched. The CDR3 runs to 17 residues. This CDR3 reads CASSSGLAGGPFDEQFF. CDR3 sequence (DNA): TGTGCCAGCAGCTCCGGACTAGCGGGAGGCCCTTTCGATGAGCAGTTCTTC.

This clonotype was counted between two and nine times. The J gene is TRBJ2-3, the V gene TRBV7-2; 8 positions match TRBD1. The CDR3 is 13 amino acids. The J segment lost 14 bases and the V segment lost 2 bases, leaving 9 bases of the junction unmatched. Germline CDR1 reads SGHTA; CDR2 reads FQGNSA. The CDR3 region has the DNA TGTGCCAGCAGCTTACAGGGGGCGCAAGTGGGGTATTTT. Its translation: CASSLQGAQVGYF.

V gene TRBV7-3 combines with J gene TRBJ2-6, with D unresolved. V was trimmed by 3 bases and J by 0 bases, leaving 9 bases between them. The CDR3 runs 16 residues. The germline V gene encodes CDR1 SGHTA and CDR2 FQGTGA. CDR3 residues: CASSLVPYSGANVLTF. The CDR3 nucleotides read TGTGCCAGCAGCTTGGTTCCTTACTCTGGGGCCAACGTCCTGACTTTC. The complete variable domain, with remaining parts taken from reference TRBV7-3 and TRBJ2-6, reads GAGVSQTPSNKVTEKGKYVELRCDPISGHTALYWYRQSLGQGPEFLIYFQGTGAADDSGLPNDRFFAVRPEGSVSTLKIQRTERGDSAVYLCASSLVPYSGANVLTFGAGSRLTVL.

The CDR3 region is CASSLRVAEQETQYF. CDR3 nucleotides: TGTGCCAGCAGCTTAAGGGTCGCGGAGCAAGAGACCCAGTACTTC. This chain joins TRBV11-3 and TRBJ2-5; D ambiguous. The CDR3 covers 15 residues. Between the trimmed V and J ends, which lost 2 bases and 2 bases, there was a span of 12 bases. Germline assignment: CDR1 SGHNT and CDR2 YENEEA.

DNA of the CDR3: TGTGCCAGCAGTTCGAGGACTAGCGGGAGAGGTTACAATGAGCAGTTCTTC. Translated: CASSSRTSGRGYNEQFF. This chain uses TRBV6-8 with TRBJ2-1; 13 bases align to TRBD2. The germline V gene has CDR1 MNHGY and CDR2 SAAAGT. The CDR3 is 17 residues long. V trimming: 4 bases; J trimming: 4 bases; junction bases outside the gene matches: 7.

V is TRBV6-1 and J is TRBJ2-1; tentatively, D is TRBD2 (7 bases). Trimming stripped 7 bases from V and 7 bases from J, with 14 bases between. This CDR3 is built from 13 residues. Germline V lookup: CDR1 MNHNS, CDR2 SASEGT. CDR3 bases: TGTGCCAGCAAGCTACAGGGAGGGAATGAGCAGTTCTTC. It specifies CASKLQGGNEQFF.

This clonotype was counted between two and nine times. The chain joins TRBV11-1 to TRBJ2-1; D is perhaps TRBD2 (6 bases). This CDR3 is 15 amino acids long. The germline V and J ends were trimmed by 4 bases and 2 bases, with 12 bases remaining between them. Germline values: CDR1 SGHAT, CDR2 FQDESV (reference sequence). CDR3 region: CASSSRLVPYNEQFF. In DNA form, the CDR3 reads TGTGCCAGCAGCTCGAGACTAGTCCCCTACAATGAGCAGTTCTTC.

This chain joins TRBV6-6 and TRBJ2-7; D is perhaps TRBD1 (6 bases). The CDR3 sequence is 15 residues long. V lost 6 bases and J 0 bases, leaving 15 bases between the germline ends. CDR1 is MNHNY and CDR2 is SVGAGI in the germline V gene (reference sequence). This CDR3 is CASSPRQVYSYEQYF. CDR3 DNA sequence: TGTGCCAGCAGCCCTCGACAGGTTTACTCCTACGAGCAGTACTTC.

V usage is TRBV4-1 and J usage is TRBJ2-6; D possibly corresponds to TRBD1 (5 bases). TRBJ1-2 explains the end of the DNA better; the J call may be wrong. The germline V gene has CDR1 MGHRA and CDR2 YSYEKL. The CDR3 is 15 amino acids. The CDR3 sequence: CASSPVGQGDYGYTF. The CDR3 bases are TGCGCCAGCAGCCCGGTGGGGCAGGGAGACTATGGCTACACCTTC.

This sequence joins TRBV6-8 and TRBJ2-3, with 7 bases fitting TRBD1. The DNA end is more similar to TRBJ2-5, so the J call may be wrong. The CDR3 has 16 amino acids. In germline, CDR1 is MNHGY, CDR2 SAAAGT. CDR3 sequence reads: CASKFETGLRRETQYF. The CDR3 DNA sequence: TGTGCCAGCAAATTTGAGACAGGGCTCAGACGGGAGACCCAGTACTTC.

A word on this clonotype: Compared with germline, one end of the junction differs, possibly owing to a read error. The gene calls are TRBV28 and TRBJ2-1, with D uncertain. CDR1 is MDHEN and CDR2 is SYDVKM in the germline V gene. The length of the CDR3 is 14 residues. The CDR3 DNA sequence: TGTGCCAGCAGTTTTGTCAAGGTGAATTCACCCCTCCACTTC. This codes for CASSFVKVNSPLHF.

V usage is TRBV11-2 and J usage is TRBJ2-3, with D perhaps matching TRBD1 or TRBD2 (5 bases each). This CDR3 region has 13 residues. The germline V gene has CDR1 SGHAT and CDR2 FQNNGV. The germline V and J ends were trimmed by 3 bases and 1 base, with 5 bases remaining between them. As DNA, the CDR3 is TGTGCCAGCAGCTTGGGGGGCACAGATACGCAGTATTTT. It yields the protein CASSLGGTDTQYF.

Only a few counts were recorded for this clonotype. The chain links TRBV12-5 to TRBJ2-3, with 11 bases that match TRBD2. V lost 0 bases to trimming and J lost 1 base; unmatched junction nucleotides: 3. CDR1 and CDR2 from the germline V gene are LGHNT and FRNRAP. CDR3 length: 17 amino acids. The CDR3 DNA sequence: TGTGCTAGTGGTTTGGTTCTAGCGGGGGGCCGCACAGATACGCAGTATTTT. This sequence encodes CASGLVLAGGRTDTQYF.

V gene TRBV7-6 combines with J gene TRBJ2-3; D tentatively reads TRBD1 or TRBD2 (5 bases each). CDR1 is SGHVS, CDR2 FNYEAQ, per germline. The length of the CDR3 is 13 residues. CDR3 amino acids: CVLGTPSTDTQYF. CDR3 sequence (DNA): TGTGTATTGGGGACCCCGAGCACAGATACGCAGTATTTT.

CDR3 sequence: CASSSGGRLASYNEQFF. For the CDR3, the DNA is TGTGCCAGCAGCTCAGGGGGGAGGTTAGCCTCCTACAATGAGCAGTTCTTC. The chain has TRBV28 and TRBJ2-1, with D perhaps TRBD1 (7 bases). This CDR3 region has 17 residues. CDR1 and CDR2 (germline): MDHEN, SYDVKM. V gave up 6 bases and J gave up 0 bases, with 18 bases separating them.

By sample share, this clonotype is medium-sized. The rearrangement uses TRBV28 and TRBJ2-5; 8 bases are a match to TRBD2. The length of the CDR3 is 15 residues. CDR1 is MDHEN and CDR2 is SYDVKM in the germline V gene. V was pared by 5 bases and J by 0 bases, with 5 bases of the junction left unmatched. CDR3 sequence: CASSSGSGYQETQYF. The CDR3 DNA is TGTGCCAGCAGTAGCGGGAGCGGGTACCAAGAGACCCAGTACTTC.

This chain links TRBV28 with TRBJ1-1; D call uncertain. Germline V gene sequence: CDR1 MDHEN, CDR2 SYDVKM. The V and J ends lost 3 bases and 1 base respectively, with 15 bases between them. This CDR3 comprises 16 residues. CDR3 in amino acids: CASSFPLLGGNTEAFF. CDR3 nucleotide sequence: TGTGCCAGCAGTTTTCCCCTGCTTGGAGGGAACACTGAAGCTTTCTTT. Variable domain in full (rest from reference TRBV28 and TRBJ1-1): DVKVTQSSRYLVKRTGEKVFLECVQDMDHENMFWYRQDPGLGLRLIYFSYDVKMKEKGDIPEGYSVSREKKERFSLILESASTNQTSMYLCASSFPLLGGNTEAFFGQGTRLTVV.

This clonotype has just one count. The chain links TRBV7-4 to TRBJ2-1; no firm D call. Trimming removed 5 bases from V and 6 bases from J, with 11 bases in between. Germline V gene sequence: CDR1 SGHVT, CDR2 SQSDAQ. The CDR3 is 13 residues long. The CDR3 region is CASSPRRGNEQFF. CDR3 coding DNA: TGTGCCAGCAGCCCCAGGCGTGGCAATGAGCAGTTCTTC.

The chain employs TRBV5-1 and TRBJ2-4; D is unresolved. The CDR3 is 15 amino acids. V was trimmed by 5 bases and J by 13 bases, leaving 25 bases between them. Per the germline V gene, CDR1 is SGHRS and CDR2 is YFSETQ. This chain's CDR3 is CASRVRPMSYNEQYF. In DNA form, the CDR3 reads TGCGCCAGCAGGGTACGACCGATGTCCTACAATGAGCAGTACTTC.